The rows below give T cell receptor beta chains drawn from one sample of a study of blood T cell repertoires in COVID-19. Sequenced by immunoSEQ multiplex PCR; TCRdb stores in-frame clones only, minus some. The data contain about 150,000 clones, around 86% of them singletons. Sequenced: peripheral blood. The receptor set was obtained from a man between 65 and 85 years old with acute or convalescent COVID-19. Each CDR3 is given with its conserved first and last residue. The D gene is left open where the match is weak. Expanded clones are given a class, and other clones once, few, many or no size at all.

J gene,clone size,D gene,V gene,CDR3 DNA,CDR3 protein
TRBJ2-1,few,TRBD1,TRBV19,TGTGCCAGTAGCGGCCGGGACAGGGTGTACAATGAGCAGTTCTTC,CASSGRDRVYNEQFF
TRBJ2-7,NA,TRBD1,TRBV5-1,TGCGCCAGCAGGCGAGAGACAGGGACCGCCTACGAGCAGTACTTC,CASRRETGTAYEQYF
TRBJ2-4,NA,NA,TRBV15,TGTGCCACCAGACTTGAAAACATTCAGTACTTC,CATRLENIQYF
TRBJ2-3,NA,TRBD1,TRBV28,TGTGCCAGCAGTTTAAGTGGCAGGGGGCTTTATCAGGCAGATACGCAGTATTTT,CASSLSGRGLYQADTQYF
TRBJ1-1,NA,NA,TRBV7-8,TGTGCCAGCAGCTTAGGATCTCGGTTAACGGGCACTGAAGCTTTCTTT,CASSLGSRLTGTEAFF
TRBJ2-3,NA,TRBD2,TRBV5-1,TGCGCCAGCAGCGGGGTCGGGACTAGCGGAAGCACAGATACGCAGTATTTT,CASSGVGTSGSTDTQYF
TRBJ2-1,NA,TRBD2,TRBV28,TGTGCCAGCAGTCTGGTAGCGGGATTGTACAATGAGCAGTTCTTC,CASSLVAGLYNEQFF
TRBJ2-3,NA,NA,TRBV29-1,TGCAGCGTTGAGGGGACTCCGGGGGATACGCAGTATTTT,CSVEGTPGDTQYF
TRBJ2-1,once,NA,TRBV9,TGTGCCAGCAGCGTTCGGCCGAGGACAGTCGATGAGCAGTTCTTC,CASSVRPRTVDEQFF
TRBJ2-7,once,TRBD1,TRBV25-1,TGTGCCAGCAGAGGGACAGGGGGCGAGCAGTACTTC,CASRGTGGEQYF
TRBJ1-1,NA,NA,TRBV29-1,TGCAGCGTTCAAGCTCAGGGCGGAACTGAAGCTTTCTTT,CSVQAQGGTEAFF
TRBJ1-3,NA,TRBD1,TRBV5-1,TGCGCCAGCAGCTTGGAGGGGGCGTCCGGAAACACCATATATTTT,CASSLEGASGNTIYF
TRBJ1-4,NA,TRBD1,TRBV7-2,TGTGCCAGCAGCACCACAGGGGTAACTAATGAAAAACTGTTTTTT,CASSTTGVTNEKLFF
TRBJ1-5,NA,NA,TRBV30,TGTGCCTGGAGTAAACAGGGAGGGCAGCCCCAGCATTTT,CAWSKQGGQPQHF
TRBJ2-7,NA,TRBD2,TRBV7-6,TGTGCCAGCAGCTTACAAGCGGGAGGCTACCACGAGCAGTACTTC,CASSLQAGGYHEQYF
TRBJ1-6,NA,NA,TRBV7-3,TGTGCCAGCAGCTTACAGGGTTCTAATTCACCCCTCCACTTT,CASSLQGSNSPLHF
TRBJ2-3,NA,TRBD2,TRBV7-6,TGTGCCAGCAGCTTGACGGGACTCACCTCGGGACTAGGAGAAGCAGATACGCAGTATTTT,CASSLTGLTSGLGEADTQYF
TRBJ2-1,few,TRBD2,TRBV27,TGTGCCAGCACATCAGGGCTAGCGGGATTCAATGAGCAGTTCTTC,CASTSGLAGFNEQFF
TRBJ2-3,few,TRBD2,TRBV24-1,TGTGCCACCAGTGCGGGACTAGCGGGGGCCACAGATACGCAGTATTTT,CATSAGLAGATDTQYF
TRBJ1-1,once,NA,TRBV7-2,TGTGCCAGCCGCCAGAGGGGGGGGCAGAACACTGAAGCTTTCTTT,CASRQRGGQNTEAFF
TRBJ1-5,NA,NA,TRBV18,TGTGCCAGCTCACAGGGGTTTGGGGGCAATCAGCCCCAGCATTTT,CASSQGFGGNQPQHF
TRBJ2-5,NA,NA,TRBV24-1,TGTGCCACCAGTTTACAGGCCGGGGAGACCCAGTACTTC,CATSLQAGETQYF
TRBJ1-5,NA,TRBD1,TRBV19,TGTGCCAGTAGTATACTCCCGGGACAGGGAGGGTCGGAGCTAAAGCATTTT,CASSILPGQGGSELKHF
TRBJ2-6,once,TRBD2,TRBV7-2,TGTGCCAGCAGCTTAGCACTAGCGGGACTTTCCTCTGGGGCCAACGTCCTGACTTTC,CASSLALAGLSSGANVLTF
TRBJ2-5,NA,TRBD2,TRBV29-1,TGCAGCGCATCTGTGGCTAGCGGTCAAGAGACCCAGTACTTC,CSASVASGQETQYF
TRBJ2-7,NA,NA,TRBV28,TGTGCCAGCAGTCCCCACTACGAGCAGTACTTC,CASSPHYEQYF
TRBJ1-3,NA,TRBD1,TRBV28,TGTGCCAGCAGTCCTGGGACAGGGGGCTCTGGAAACACCATATATTTT,CASSPGTGGSGNTIYF
TRBJ1-4,NA,NA,TRBV10-3,TGTGCCATCAGTGAAGGACGGGGAAATGAAAAACTGTTTTTT,CAISEGRGNEKLFF
TRBJ2-3,NA,TRBD2,TRBV18,TGTGCCAGCTCATCCTTTAGCGGGAGGACAGATACGCAGTATTTT,CASSSFSGRTDTQYF
TRBJ2-3,NA,TRBD2,TRBV28,TGTGCCAGCAGGCCGGCCCCGGGACTAGCGGAGCCTAGCACAGATACGCAGTATTTT,CASRPAPGLAEPSTDTQYF
TRBJ2-7,NA,TRBD2,TRBV18,TGTGCCAGCTCGCAGACTAGCGGGAGCCCCTACGAGCAGTACTTC,CASSQTSGSPYEQYF
TRBJ1-2,NA,NA,TRBV12-3/TRBV12-4,TGTGCCAGCATTACGGGGGGAGGCTACACCTTC,CASITGGGYTF
TRBJ2-3,NA,TRBD2,TRBV4-2,TGTGCCAGCAGCCAAGACGGGGGGGTAGATACGCAGTATTTT,CASSQDGGVDTQYF
TRBJ2-7,once,TRBD2,TRBV9,TGTGCCAGCAGCGTTGGACTAGCGGGAACCTACGAGCAGTACTTC,CASSVGLAGTYEQYF
TRBJ2-5,NA,NA,TRBV5-4,TGTGCCAGCAGCTTGGTCGGGGGGCGCGGGGGAGAGACCCAGTACTTC,CASSLVGGRGGETQYF
TRBJ2-1,once,TRBD1,TRBV7-3,TGTGCCAGCAGCTCCCCCAGGACACAGGGGGGAAACAATGAGCAGTTCTTC,CASSSPRTQGGNNEQFF
TRBJ1-6,NA,NA,TRBV19,TGTGCCAGTAGTCCAGGGATCAATTCACCCCTCCACTTT,CASSPGINSPLHF
TRBJ2-1,NA,NA,TRBV10-1,TGCGCCAGCCCCGCATGCAGCGGTACCTACAATGAGCAGTTCTTC,CASPACSGTYNEQFF
TRBJ2-7,once,TRBD2,TRBV18,TGTGCCAGCTTTTCCTTACTAGCGGGAATCGACGAGCAGTACTTC,CASFSLLAGIDEQYF
TRBJ1-3,NA,TRBD1,TRBV29-1,TGCAGCGTATCAACCGGGACAGGGGGCCATGGAAACACCATATATTTT,CSVSTGTGGHGNTIYF
TRBJ1-5,NA,NA,TRBV11-2,TGTGCCAGCAGCTTAGAGCGGGTCAATCAGCCCCAGCATTTT,CASSLERVNQPQHF
TRBJ2-1,NA,TRBD2,TRBV28,TGTGCCAGCGTAACTAGCGGGAAGGGCAATGAGCAGTTCTTC,CASVTSGKGNEQFF
TRBJ2-7,NA,TRBD1,TRBV5-1,TGCGCCAGCAGCTGGGGACAGGGGGCGTACGAGCAGTACTTC,CASSWGQGAYEQYF
TRBJ2-3,NA,NA,TRBV5-5,TGTGCCAGCAGCTTGGTCAGGGCTGGGGATACGCAGTATTTT,CASSLVRAGDTQYF
TRBJ1-1,NA,TRBD1,TRBV2,TGTGCCAGCAGTCGGGACAGGCGTGAAGCTTTCTTT,CASSRDRREAFF
TRBJ1-4,NA,NA,TRBV3-1/TRBV3-2,TGTGCCAGCAGCCAGACAGTAGGGGAAAAACTGTTTTTT,CASSQTVGEKLFF
TRBJ1-5,NA,TRBD1,TRBV5-1,TGCGCCAGCAGCTTGGAAGGGACAGGGAATCAGCCCCAGCATTTT,CASSLEGTGNQPQHF